This record concerns one T cell receptor (beta chain) sequence. Antigen: not known. Sequence at one end of the junction differs from germline and may be a read error. Germline-derived CDR1 and CDR2 are SGHAT and FQNNGV. This CDR3 region has 14 residues. The source of the sample is a study of immune heterogeneity within non-small cell lung tumors. Genomic DNA extracted from bulk tumor tissue served as template. A total of 600 ng was used per sample. Doctors removed several biopsies from each primary tumor during surgery, keeping them far apart. Surgery that was curative in intent was performed on patients with untreated, newly diagnosed non-small cell lung cancer. Patients newly diagnosed with non-small cell lung cancer and having curative-intent surgery served as donors. Multiplex PCR employing 32 V and 13 J primers generated amplicons of the TCR beta CDR3. TCRdb re-called the multiplex PCR reads with MiXCR, one entry per CDR3 protein. The sample holds 5,000 or so distinct CDR3 sequences, about 20% seen once.

Study observations and caveats: Alongside site-unique high-frequency clones, identical dominant CDR3 beta clonotypes recurred across tumor sites within a patient.

The material sequenced was lung tumor tissue. The rearrangement links TRBV11-2 to TRBJ2-7; 10 bases map to TRBD2. The TCR originated in a man aged 60-69 years with non-small cell lung cancer. DNA of the CDR3: TGTGCCAACAGCTTAGATCTACTAGCGGGGGAGCAGTACTTC. Amino acids: CANSLDLLAGEQYF.